The 30 T cell receptor beta chains presented below share a single source sample, sequenced in a study of cytomegalovirus exposure and HLA in healthy donors. PCR was performed using 60 Vbeta and 13 Jbeta primers. Assay used: immunoSEQ multiplex PCR; TCRdb lists only in-frame clones, some missing. This table has 150,000 or so clones, roughly 70% appearing once. The sample comprised PBMCs. The receptors stem from a man aged 25 to 40 in good health and CMV-seronegative.

The gene calls are TRBV7-9 and TRBJ2-3, with TRBD2 identical over 7 bases. The CDR3 consists of 16 residues. The V and J ends lost 5 bases and 5 bases, in that order; junction bases with no gene match: 13. The germline V gene encodes CDR1 SEHNR and CDR2 FQNEAQ (reference sequence). DNA of the CDR3: TGTGCCAGCAGCGACCGGGACTACCTATGGGGAGATACGCAGTATTTT. It is translated as CASSDRDYLWGDTQYF.

The chain joins TRBV6-1 to TRBJ2-2; the D gene is possibly TRBD2 (6 bases). Trimming took 2 bases from V and 4 from J, leaving 14 bases between them. This CDR3 is 16 amino acids long. Germline assignment: CDR1 MNHNS and CDR2 SASEGT. The CDR3 DNA follows: TGTGCCAGCAGTGAAATGCCTGCGGGGTCCACCGGGGAGCTGTTTTTT. The encoded protein is CASSEMPAGSTGELFF.

Worth noting for this clone: Germline and junction disagree at one end, which may indicate a read error. The chain has TRBV5-1 and TRBJ2-3, with 10 bases lining up with TRBD2. CDR1 is SGHRS, CDR2 YFSETQ, per germline. The CDR3 is 17 amino acids. For the CDR3, the DNA is TGCGTCAGCAGCTTGAGTGGTCTAGCGGGGGGCACAGATACGCAGTATTTT. As protein: CVSSLSGLAGGTDTQYF.

The gene calls are TRBV30 and TRBJ2-1; possibly TRBD2 for D (5 bases). The CDR3 consists of 11 residues. V lost 7 bases and J lost 12, with 16 bases in between. The germline gives CDR1 GTSNPN, CDR2 SVGIG (reference sequence). The CDR3 DNA reads as TGTGCCTACCCGGACCTCCGGGGGCAGTTCTTC. It specifies CAYPDLRGQFF.

The rearrangement joins TRBV6-1 to TRBJ1-2, with 7 bases aligning to TRBD1. There are 13 residues in the CDR3. J was trimmed by 2 bases and V by 5 bases; bases with no gene match: 2. In germline, CDR1 is MNHNS, CDR2 SASEGT. CDR3 loop: CASSTGQNYGYTF. As DNA, the CDR3 is TGTGCCAGCAGTACGGGACAGAACTATGGCTACACCTTC.

The V and J genes are TRBV11-2 and TRBJ2-1, with 7 bases that match TRBD2. The germline gives CDR1 SGHAT, CDR2 FQNNGV. The length of the CDR3 is 16 residues. The ends lost 1 base at V and 4 bases at J; junction bases unmatched: 7. CDR3 DNA sequence: TGTGCCAGCAGCTTAGTCGGTAGCGGGCGTTACAATGAGCAGTTCTTC. Protein sequence: CASSLVGSGRYNEQFF.

The rearrangement links TRBV7-9 to TRBJ1-2; D not resolved. The germline gives CDR1 SEHNR, CDR2 FQNEAQ (reference sequence). This CDR3 spans 14 amino acids. The V end lost 5 bases, the J end lost 0 bases, and 10 bases lay between the germline ends. The CDR3 loop reads CASSPSGANYGYTF. The CDR3 coding sequence is TGTGCCAGCAGCCCCTCGGGAGCTAACTATGGCTACACCTTC.

The chain couples TRBV6-6 to TRBJ2-3; 7 nucleotides agree with TRBD1. The J segment lost 2 bases and the V segment lost 4 bases, leaving 3 bases of the junction unmatched. The CDR3 runs 14 residues. The V gene's germline CDR1 is MNHNY and CDR2 SVGAGI (reference sequence). The CDR3 sequence is CASSSRGFTDTQYF. CDR3 nucleotides: TGTGCCAGCAGTTCCAGGGGGTTCACAGATACGCAGTATTTT.

The chain is built from TRBV28 and TRBJ1-2, with D perhaps matching TRBD1 (6 bases). Deletions cut 5 bases from V and 7 bases from J, with 11 bases between. The CDR3 is 12 residues long. From germline, CDR1 is MDHEN and CDR2 SYDVKM. The CDR3 bases are TGTGCCAGCAGTCTCCAGGGGTTTGGCTACACCTTC. It yields the protein CASSLQGFGYTF.

The rearrangement links TRBV11-2 to TRBJ1-2, with D unclear. Germline-derived CDR1 and CDR2 are SGHAT and FQNNGV. The CDR3 contains 14 residues. The V gene lost 0 bases and the J gene lost 7 bases, with 12 bases spanning the gap. For the CDR3, the DNA is TGTGCCAGCAGCTTAGATCCGGGTCGCTCTGGCTACACCTTC. The encoded protein is CASSLDPGRSGYTF.

DNA of the CDR3: TGTGCCAGCAGCCGCAAAAGGTCGGGACTAGTCGGCGACGAGCAGTACTTC. Protein product: CASSRKRSGLVGDEQYF. The chain links TRBV14 to TRBJ2-7; TRBD2 matches at 8 bases. The junction had 16 bases not matched to a gene; V was cut back by 4 bases and J by 5 bases. CDR3 length: 17 residues. Germline values: CDR1 SGHDN, CDR2 FVKESK.

This chain uses TRBV30 with TRBJ2-1; 16 positions match TRBD2. The CDR3 has 14 amino acids. The junction had 4 bases not matched to a gene; V was cut back by 3 bases and J by 11 bases. Germline V gives CDR1 GTSNPN, CDR2 SVGIG (reference sequence). This CDR3 reads CAWSPGLAGGQQFF. CDR3 sequence (DNA): TGTGCCTGGAGCCCGGGACTAGCGGGGGGGCAGCAGTTCTTC.

The chain recombines TRBV7-2 with TRBJ1-2; 8 nucleotides align to TRBD1. CDR3 length: 14 amino acids. Trimming removed 6 bases from V and 6 bases from J; junction bases left unmatched: 9. CDR1 is SGHTA, CDR2 FQGNSA, per germline. CDR3 in amino acids: CASRVDRGYDGYTF. CDR3 bases: TGTGCCAGCAGAGTCGACAGGGGCTATGATGGCTACACCTTC.

The J gene is TRBJ2-5, the V gene TRBV5-4; TRBD2 aligns across 13 bases. With V trimmed by 4 bases and J by 5 bases, 8 bases remained unmatched. CDR3 length: 16 residues. Germline-derived CDR1 and CDR2 are SGHNT and YYREEE (reference sequence). The CDR3 sequence: CASSPGTSGVKETQYF. CDR3 nucleotides: TGTGCCAGCAGCCCAGGGACTAGCGGGGTAAAGGAGACCCAGTACTTC.

In regard to this clone: One end of the junction fails to match germline, which may point to a read error. The chain combines TRBV9 with TRBJ2-1, with a possible D match to TRBD2 (6 bases). The CDR3 length is 17 residues. Germline V CDR1 and CDR2: SGDLS, YYNGEE. CDR3 in amino acids: CASSVDAGLLSYNGQFF. In nucleotides, the CDR3 is TGTGCCAGCAGCGTAGATGCGGGACTCCTCTCCTACAATGGGCAGTTCTTC.

This chain links TRBV5-4 with TRBJ1-2, with 11 nucleotides matching TRBD1. CDR3 length: 13 residues. Germline CDR1 is SGHNT and CDR2 is YYREEE (reference sequence). V dropped 4 bases and J dropped 7; count of bases not matched to a gene: 3. The CDR3 sequence is CASSRTGGPGYTF. The CDR3 region has the DNA TGTGCCAGCAGCCGGACAGGGGGCCCTGGCTACACCTTC.

This chain uses TRBV9 with TRBJ2-7; the D gene is possibly TRBD2 (5 bases). V lost 2 bases and J 3 bases, leaving 9 bases between the germline ends. Germline assignment: CDR1 SGDLS and CDR2 YYNGEE. This CDR3 is 13 amino acids long. CDR3 protein: CASSVGEGYEQYF. CDR3 DNA: TGTGCCAGCAGCGTCGGGGAAGGCTACGAGCAGTACTTC. The full variable domain, with the rest looked up from reference TRBV9 and TRBJ2-7, is DSGVTQTPKHLITATGQRVTLRCSPRSGDLSVYWYQQSLDQGLQFLIQYYNGEERAKGNILERFSAQQFPDLHSELNLSSLELGDSALYFCASSVGEGYEQYFGPGTRLTVT.

This chain links TRBV5-1 with TRBJ1-2, with 10 bases aligning to TRBD1. Looked up from germline, CDR1 is SGHRS and CDR2 is YFSETQ. The CDR3 covers 15 residues. Trimming removed 4 bases from V and 8 bases from J; junction bases left unmatched: 11. The CDR3 sequence is CASSPTGTGVDGYTF. In nucleotides, the CDR3 is TGCGCCAGCAGCCCAACCGGGACAGGGGTTGACGGCTACACCTTC.

The chain links TRBV5-1 to TRBJ2-5; no clear D gene. This CDR3 comprises 14 residues. Trimming took off 6 bases at V and 2 bases at J, with 14 bases between the two ends. Germline CDR1 reads SGHRS; CDR2 reads YFSETQ. CDR3 DNA: TGCGCCAGCAATCGCGGCGAGAAACAAGAGACCCAGTACTTC. This encodes CASNRGEKQETQYF. The full variable domain, completed using reference TRBV5-1 and TRBJ2-5, is KAGVTQTPRYLIKTRGQQVTLSCSPISGHRSVSWYQQTPGQGLQFLFEYFSETQRNKGNFPGRFSGRQFSNSRSEMNVSTLELGDSALYLCASNRGEKQETQYFGPGTRLLVL.

The rearrangement joins TRBV6-4 to TRBJ2-3; 9 bases are a match to TRBD1. The germline V gene has CDR1 MRHNA and CDR2 SNTAGT. V lost 2 bases to trimming and J lost 0 bases; unmatched junction nucleotides: 9. The CDR3 has 18 residues. The CDR3 DNA reads TGTGCCAGCAGTGACACCTTCCGGACAGGGGCGAGCACAGATACGCAGTATTTT. Encoded protein: CASSDTFRTGASTDTQYF.

The chain uses TRBV10-3 and TRBJ1-5; D gene ambiguous. The CDR3 is made up of 12 amino acids. With 8 bases removed from V and 6 bases from J, the gap between germline ends came to 11 bases. Germline loops: CDR1 ENHRY, CDR2 SYGVKD. Here the CDR3 reads CAIGEGAQPQHF. The DNA for the CDR3 is TGTGCCATCGGGGAGGGAGCTCAGCCCCAGCATTTT.

V is TRBV6-1 and J is TRBJ1-6, with TRBD1 matching 9 bases. With V trimmed by 6 bases and J by 10 bases, 4 bases remained unmatched. CDR3 length: 13 amino acids. Germline CDR1 and CDR2: MNHNS and SASEGT. DNA of the CDR3: TGTGCCAGCAGGTGGACAGGGGAATCACCCCTCCACTTT. The encoded protein is CASRWTGESPLHF.

The V gene is TRBV11-3, the J gene TRBJ2-1; 8 bases are shared with TRBD1. The CDR3 totals 15 residues. Germline V gene lookup returns CDR1 SGHNT and CDR2 YENEEA. Losses at the gene ends were 4 bases for V and 7 bases for J; bases not matched to a gene: 9. The CDR3 DNA reads as TGTGCCAGCAGCTCCCAGGGGGCTTGGGGAAATGAGCAGTTCTTC. It codes for CASSSQGAWGNEQFF.

V is TRBV4-2 and J is TRBJ2-3, with D perhaps TRBD2 (6 bases). This CDR3 comprises 15 residues. V lost 0 bases and J lost 3, with 10 bases in between. Germline-derived CDR1 and CDR2 are LGHNA and YNFKEQ. CDR3 in amino acids: CASSQEGTSTDTQYF. CDR3 in DNA: TGTGCCAGCAGCCAAGAGGGGACTTCGACAGATACGCAGTATTTT.

This chain links TRBV7-6 with TRBJ1-2; D not resolved. V was pared by 0 bases and J by 1 base, with 6 bases between. Germline-derived CDR1 and CDR2 are SGHVS and FNYEAQ. The CDR3 is 14 residues long. The CDR3 loop reads CASSLALRNYGYTF. In nucleotides, the CDR3 is TGTGCCAGCAGCTTAGCACTTCGTAACTATGGCTACACCTTC.

This sequence joins TRBV4-2 and TRBJ1-1, with 7 positions matching TRBD1. Per the germline V gene, CDR1 is LGHNA and CDR2 is YNFKEQ. The CDR3 length is 14 residues. J lost 1 base, V lost 5 bases, and 4 bases had no gene match. In DNA, the CDR3 is TGTGCCAGCAGCGTCGGGACAGCGAACACTGAAGCTTTCTTT. Translating gives CASSVGTANTEAFF.

The chain joins TRBV19 to TRBJ1-3; 8 bases line up with TRBD1. V gave up 4 bases and J gave up 2 bases; unmatched junction bases: 4. The length of the CDR3 is 15 residues. CDR1 LNHDA and CDR2 SQIVND come from the germline V gene (reference sequence). The CDR3 DNA is TGTGCCAGTAGTACCCGGACAGGGCCTGGAAACACCATATATTTT. It encodes CASSTRTGPGNTIYF.

The chain employs TRBV11-2 and TRBJ2-7; 8 bases map to TRBD2. The CDR3 totals 15 residues. Per the germline V gene, CDR1 is SGHAT and CDR2 is FQNNGV. Germline trimming cut 1 base from V and 3 bases from J; bases unmatched to any gene: 5. The CDR3 loop is CASSLAGGRVYEQYF. The DNA of the CDR3 is TGTGCCAGCAGCTTAGCGGGGGGGCGCGTCTACGAGCAGTACTTC.

Of note for this clone: At one end, the junction sequence differs from germline, possibly due to a read error. This rearrangement joins TRBV7-7 to TRBJ1-4; 8 bases match TRBD1. Germline V lookup: CDR1 SSHAT, CDR2 FNYEAQ (reference sequence). The CDR3 spans 14 residues. The CDR3 DNA reads TGTGCTAGCAGCCTCGGACAGGGAAATGAAAAACTGTTTTTT. Protein sequence: CASSLGQGNEKLFF.

The CDR3 bases are TGTGCCACCAGCGTGTTAAGCGGGATATTCGGGGAGCTGTTTTTT. It codes for CATSVLSGIFGELFF. The genes are TRBV15 and TRBJ2-2; 7 bases agree with TRBD2. CDR1 LNHNV and CDR2 YYDKDF come from the germline V gene (reference sequence). The CDR3 runs 15 residues. The V segment lost 5 bases and the J segment 7 bases; nucleotides outside the gene matches: 10.